This T cell receptor (beta chain) emerged from a study of OX40 agonist ivuxolimab in advanced cancers. About the study: Dose-escalation patients had hepatocellular carcinoma, melanoma, renal cell or head and neck cancer.

Trimming took off 0 bases at V and 2 bases at J, with 1 base between the two ends. The germline CDR1 and CDR2 sequences are ENHRY and SYGVKD. The CDR3 has 12 amino acids. Data came from immunoSEQ multiplex PCR; TCRdb stores just in-frame clones and leaves some out. The sample has tens of thousands of clones, about 88% seen once. Whole-study results and caveats: Those patients achieving a partial response at 0.1-3.0 mg/kg showed among the lowest clonal expansion.

Patients were ineligible given autoimmune disease history or systemic immunosuppression. Samples were taken at baseline and on day 1 of cycles 4 and 7. This clone was recorded a few times. Its antigen is as yet unknown. The identical CDR3 is also encoded by other nucleotide sequences in the sample. This clonotype was sampled from an adult with an advanced solid tumor such as melanoma, head and neck, liver or kidney cancer. The sequenced sample was CD4+ or CD8+ T cells sorted from blood, obtained in a trial of the OX40 agonist ivuxolimab. This sequence joins TRBV10-3 and TRBJ1-2; D call uncertain. The DNA for the CDR3 is TGTGCCATCAGTGAGTCAAACTATGGCTACACCTTC. This sequence encodes CAISESNYGYTF.